These 17 T cell receptor beta chains originate from one sample sequenced in a study of identical twins. Each CDR3 protein gets one entry after TCRdb re-called the 5' RACE reads with MiXCR. The sample holds 260,000 or so distinct CDR3 sequences, 7.5% seen once. The sample also formed part of further work on yellow fever vaccine responses in identical twins.

Sequencing was carried out using CD8+ T cells sorted from blood. The receptors originated from a woman younger than 30 in good health.

This clonotype occurred many times. This sequence joins TRBV15 and TRBJ1-2, with D unclear. Germline V gene sequence: CDR1 LNHNV, CDR2 YYDKDF (reference sequence). V lost 0 bases, J lost 2 bases, and 13 bases lay in between. The CDR3 loop spans 16 amino acids. CDR3 protein: CATSRDSPGINYGYTF. In DNA, the CDR3 is TGTGCCACCAGCAGAGATTCCCCAGGAATCAACTATGGCTACACCTTC.

This clonotype was counted a few times. J is TRBJ1-1 and V is TRBV28; D gene ambiguous. V was cut by 10 bases and J by 0 bases, with 12 bases left in between. The CDR3 length is 13 residues. Per the germline V gene, CDR1 is MDHEN and CDR2 is SYDVKM. CDR3: CATDDSMNTEAFF. DNA for the CDR3: TGTGCCACCGATGATAGCATGAACACTGAAGCTTTCTTT.

The chain recombines TRBV7-9 with TRBJ2-2; TRBD1 agrees at 7 bases. Trimming cost V 8 bases and J 3 bases; bases outside gene matches: 6. Germline CDR1 is SEHNR and CDR2 is FQNEAQ (reference sequence). This CDR3 region has 14 residues. Written as DNA, the CDR3 is TGTGCCAGCCCCAGGGGGTATGACACCGGGGAGCTGTTTTTT. Protein product: CASPRGYDTGELFF.

The chain uses TRBV6-2 or TRBV6-3 and TRBJ2-5; 8 bases line up with TRBD2. Per the germline V gene, CDR1 is MNHEY and CDR2 is SVGEGT. There are 14 residues in the CDR3. The V segment lost 8 bases and the J segment 4 bases; nucleotides outside the gene matches: 9. For the CDR3, the DNA is TGTGCCAGCGGAACCAGCGGGAGAGGAGAGACCCAGTACTTC. Its protein product is CASGTSGRGETQYF.

The chain couples TRBV13 to TRBJ2-3; 10 bases map to TRBD2. V gave up 6 bases and J gave up 4 bases; unmatched junction bases: 4. Per the germline V gene, CDR1 is PRHDT and CDR2 is FYEKMQ (reference sequence). CDR3 length equals 14 residues. This CDR3 reads CASRQAGGPDTQYF. The DNA for the CDR3 is TGTGCCAGCAGACAAGCGGGGGGGCCAGATACGCAGTATTTT.

There are many counts of this clonotype. The genes are TRBV12-3 or TRBV12-4 and TRBJ1-5, with TRBD1 as a possible D gene (5 bases). The CDR3 is 15 residues long. Trimming removed 5 bases at V and 0 bases at J, with 11 bases between. DNA for the CDR3: TGTGCCAGCAGTCCCCAAGGGGATAGCAATCAGCCCCAGCATTTT. Residues: CASSPQGDSNQPQHF.

This clonotype was picked up many times. The CDR3 loop is CASSEFNYEQYF. The CDR3 bases are TGTGCCAGCAGTGAATTCAACTACGAGCAGTACTTC. The V gene is TRBV25-1, the J gene TRBJ2-7; D ambiguous. The CDR3 sequence is 12 residues long. V lost 1 base and J 3 bases, leaving 4 bases between the germline ends. Germline CDR1 and CDR2: MGHDK and SYGVNS.

The V and J genes are TRBV5-1 and TRBJ2-1, with 14 nucleotides matching TRBD2. CDR3 length: 17 residues. From germline, CDR1 is SGHRS and CDR2 YFSETQ. Trimming at V came to 0 bases and at J to 7 bases, leaving 6 bases not matched to a gene. The CDR3 loop is CASSLAGTSGGLNEQFF. CDR3 nucleotides: TGCGCCAGCAGCTTGGCCGGGACTAGCGGGGGTTTGAATGAGCAGTTCTTC.

In its sample, this clonotype was seen many times. This chain uses TRBV5-1 with TRBJ2-1, with TRBD1 as a possible D gene (5 bases). V was shortened by 1 base and J by 8 bases, with 10 bases between the two germline ends. The CDR3 is made up of 13 amino acids. The germline CDR1 and CDR2 sequences are SGHRS and YFSETQ. CDR3 coding DNA: TGCGCCAGCAGCTTGACCGTGACAGATGAGCAGTTCTTC. Translation gives CASSLTVTDEQFF.

This clonotype was seen a handful of times. V is TRBV7-9 and J is TRBJ2-2, with D perhaps TRBD1 (6 bases). The V and J ends lost 3 bases and 1 base respectively, with 9 bases between them. Germline V gene data show CDR1 as SEHNR and CDR2 as FQNEAQ (reference sequence). This CDR3 region has 15 residues. The DNA for the CDR3 is TGTGCCAGCAGCTTGAACAGGGTGAACACCGGGGAGCTGTTTTTT. Amino acids: CASSLNRVNTGELFF.

This clonotype was seen more than once but under ten times. The genes are TRBV3-1 and TRBJ1-6, with no clear D. This CDR3 has 15 amino acids. Per germline, CDR1 LGHDT and CDR2 YNNKEL (reference sequence). The V and J ends lost 1 base and 10 bases respectively, with 14 bases between them. This CDR3 reads CASSQVGQRESPLHF. CDR3 nucleotide sequence: TGTGCCAGCAGCCAAGTTGGGCAGAGGGAATCACCCCTCCACTTT.

This clonotype was recorded a few times. The chain links TRBV9 to TRBJ2-1, with 9 bases that match TRBD2. V was clipped by 0 bases and J by 6 bases; unmatched bases: 10. The CDR3 runs 17 residues. Germline assignment: CDR1 SGDLS and CDR2 YYNGEE. The CDR3 here is CASSVARREGPGNEQFF. The CDR3 DNA reads as TGTGCCAGCAGCGTAGCTCGGCGGGAGGGCCCGGGCAATGAGCAGTTCTTC.

This clonotype was observed at least ten times. The V call is TRBV12-3 or TRBV12-4, the J call TRBJ2-2; 7 bases line up with TRBD1. This CDR3 region has 16 residues. The J segment lost 3 bases and the V segment lost 6 bases, leaving 10 bases of the junction unmatched. This CDR3 reads CASSPDRVWHTGELFF. The CDR3 DNA follows: TGTGCCAGCAGCCCAGACAGGGTATGGCACACCGGGGAGCTGTTTTTT.

This clonotype was found a few times. J is TRBJ2-7 and V is TRBV7-8, with unresolved D. Trimming shortened V by 3 bases and J by 0 bases, and 9 bases separated the two germline ends. CDR1 and CDR2 from the germline V gene are SGHVS and FQNEAQ. The CDR3 runs 14 residues. The CDR3 DNA reads as TGTGCCAGCAGCTTTAGCAGTAGCTCCTACGAGCAGTACTTC. It translates to CASSFSSSSYEQYF.

There are a few counts of this clonotype. The rearrangement joins TRBV24-1 to TRBJ2-1, with 12 bases fitting TRBD2. J gave up 5 bases and V 4 bases, and 11 bases lay outside the gene matches. Per the germline V gene, CDR1 is KGHDR and CDR2 is SFDVKD. The CDR3 totals 18 residues. CDR3 residues: CATSEHGTSGLPHNEQFF. CDR3 coding DNA: TGTGCCACCAGTGAACATGGGACTAGCGGGCTTCCACACAATGAGCAGTTCTTC.

This clonotype has just a few counts. The rearrangement joins TRBV28 to TRBJ2-3, with 11 nucleotides matching TRBD2. CDR1 is MDHEN and CDR2 is SYDVKM in the germline V gene. With 3 bases clipped from V and 0 bases from J, the junction kept 11 bases outside the gene matches. This CDR3 has 19 residues. The CDR3 here is CASSLYWLAGGPSTDTQYF. CDR3 DNA: TGTGCCAGCAGTTTGTATTGGCTAGCGGGGGGTCCAAGCACAGATACGCAGTATTTT.

This clonotype was found many times. The rearrangement uses TRBV27 and TRBJ2-7, with D tentatively TRBD1 (6 bases). The ends were cut back, 9 bases at V and 3 bases at J, with 9 bases in the middle. The CDR3 runs to 11 residues. Germline V CDR1 and CDR2: MNHEY, SMNVEV (reference sequence). This CDR3 reads CARTGFYEQYF. CDR3 nucleotide sequence: TGTGCCAGGACAGGATTCTACGAGCAGTACTTC.